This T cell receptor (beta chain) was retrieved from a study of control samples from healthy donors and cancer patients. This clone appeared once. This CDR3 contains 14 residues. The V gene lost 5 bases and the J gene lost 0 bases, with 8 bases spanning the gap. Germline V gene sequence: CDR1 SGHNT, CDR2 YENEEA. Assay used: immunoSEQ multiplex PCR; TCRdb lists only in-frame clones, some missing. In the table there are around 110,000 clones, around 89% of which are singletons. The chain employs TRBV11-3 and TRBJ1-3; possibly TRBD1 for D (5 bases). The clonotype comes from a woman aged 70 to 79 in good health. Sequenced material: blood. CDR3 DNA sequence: TGTGCCAGCAGCAGCGACAGCTCTGGAAACACCATATATTTT. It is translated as CASSSDSSGNTIYF. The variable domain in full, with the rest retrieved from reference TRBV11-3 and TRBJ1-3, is EAGVVQSPRYKIIEKKQPVAFWCNPISGHNTLYWYLQNLGQGPELLIRYENEEAVDDSQLPKDRFSAERLKGVDSTLKIQPAELGDSAVYLCASSSDSSGNTIYFGEGSWLTVV.